Shown below are 25 T cell receptor beta chains from a single sample sequenced in a study of blood T cell repertoires in COVID-19. Assay used: immunoSEQ multiplex PCR; TCRdb lists only in-frame clones, some missing. The sample records 30,000 to 35,000 clones, nearly 90% being singletons. Specimen: peripheral blood. The source is a man older than 75 with acute or convalescent COVID-19.

V is TRBV2 and J is TRBJ1-5; TRBD1 is a possible D gene (5 bases). Germline V gives CDR1 SNHLY, CDR2 FYNNEI. The CDR3 totals 13 residues. V dropped 6 bases and J dropped 6 bases, with 12 bases sitting between them. The CDR3: CASRGGGGQPQHF. DNA for the CDR3: TGTGCCAGCAGGGGGGGAGGAGGTCAGCCCCAGCATTTT.

The V call is TRBV5-8, the J call TRBJ1-5; 10 bases fit TRBD1. The CDR3 length is 16 residues. Germline CDR1 reads SGHTS; CDR2 reads YDEGEE. V gave up 4 bases and J gave up 4 bases; unmatched junction bases: 8. The CDR3 sequence is CASSPGTGEGNQPQHF. As DNA, the CDR3 is TGTGCCAGCAGCCCCGGGACAGGGGAAGGGAATCAGCCCCAGCATTTT.

V usage is TRBV12-3 or TRBV12-4 and J usage is TRBJ1-2; no reliable D call. The length of the CDR3 is 13 residues. Trimming took off 2 bases at V and 4 bases at J, with 8 bases between the two ends. The DNA for the CDR3 is TGTGCCAGCAGTTTAATCCCTTCCTATGGCTACACCTTC. Translation: CASSLIPSYGYTF.

This rearrangement joins TRBV6-6 to TRBJ2-1; TRBD1 aligns across 9 bases. Germline loops: CDR1 MNHNY, CDR2 SVGAGI (reference sequence). The CDR3 length is 14 residues. Trimming took 6 bases from V and 6 from J; bases not matched to a gene: 6. This CDR3 reads CASSPRTGANEQFF. The CDR3 DNA sequence: TGTGCCAGCAGCCCAAGGACAGGGGCCAATGAGCAGTTCTTC.

V and J are TRBV6-5 and TRBJ1-6; 8 bases fit TRBD1. V shed 8 bases and J 8 bases; nucleotides not matched to a gene: 8. CDR1 is MNHEY, CDR2 SVGAGI, per germline. The CDR3 has 14 amino acids. CDR3 DNA: TGTGCCAGCCAGGACAGGGTTGTTTATTCACCCCTCCACTTT. Translating it yields CASQDRVVYSPLHF.

CDR3 coding DNA: TGTGCCACCCGGGGTAGCGGGCTAATATCCTACGAGCAGTACTTC. Translation gives CATRGSGLISYEQYF. The rearrangement joins TRBV27 to TRBJ2-7, with 7 bases that match TRBD2. Germline V CDR1 and CDR2: MNHEY, SMNVEV (reference sequence). The CDR3 is made up of 15 amino acids. The J segment lost 1 base and the V segment lost 10 bases, leaving 13 bases of the junction unmatched.

In this sample, this clone turned up a few times. The same CDR3 arises from other DNA sequences in this sample as well. The rearrangement links TRBV14 to TRBJ1-4; TRBD1 matches at 7 bases. J was trimmed by 0 bases and V by 4 bases; bases with no gene match: 5. The CDR3 loop spans 16 amino acids. Germline loops: CDR1 SGHDN, CDR2 FVKESK. DNA of the CDR3: TGTGCCAGCAGCCCTCGACAGGGAGCAACTAATGAAAAACTGTTTTTT. It codes for CASSPRQGATNEKLFF. The full variable domain, rest sourced from reference TRBV14 and TRBJ1-4, is EAGVTQFPSHSVIEKGQTVTLRCDPISGHDNLYWYRRVMGKEIKFLLHFVKESKQDESGMPNNRFLAERTGGTYSTLKVQPAELEDSGVYFCASSPRQGATNEKLFFGSGTQLSVL.

CDR3 amino acids: CAICRGTSNSPLHF. The CDR3 DNA is TGTGCCATCTGTCGGGGGACTAGTAATTCACCCCTCCACTTT. V gene TRBV28 combines with J gene TRBJ1-6; the D gene is possibly TRBD1 (5 bases). Deletions cut 10 bases from V and 6 bases from J, with 16 bases between. Germline V lookup: CDR1 MDHEN, CDR2 SYDVKM. The CDR3 has 14 residues.

J is TRBJ2-1 and V is TRBV5-4, with 10 bases that match TRBD2. Trimming cost V 1 base and J 0 bases; bases outside gene matches: 10. The CDR3 loop spans 19 amino acids. Germline lookup yields CDR1 SGHNT and CDR2 YYREEE (reference sequence). DNA for the CDR3: TGTGCCAGCAGCTTGAGCGGGAGGGCCCAACCTAACTCCTACAATGAGCAGTTCTTC. It codes for CASSLSGRAQPNSYNEQFF.

The J gene is TRBJ2-1, the V gene TRBV5-1; the D gene is possibly TRBD2 (7 bases). The CDR3 consists of 16 residues. Germline V gene lookup returns CDR1 SGHRS and CDR2 YFSETQ. Trimming stripped 6 bases from V and 6 bases from J, with 22 bases between. For the CDR3, the DNA is TGCGCCAGCACCTCGGGGGGCGGCCTCTGGGCCAATGAGCAGTTCTTC. Encoded protein: CASTSGGGLWANEQFF.

V and J are TRBV18 and TRBJ2-7; TRBD1 matches at 10 bases. The CDR3 covers 15 residues. V lost 3 bases, J lost 3 bases, and 5 bases stayed unmatched. Germline assignment: CDR1 KGHSH and CDR2 LQKENI. CDR3 nucleotides: TGTGCCAGCTCACCCACCTGGGACAGGGGCTACGAGCAGTACTTC. Its translation is CASSPTWDRGYEQYF. Combining the CDR3 with reference TRBV18 and TRBJ2-7 gives the whole variable domain NAGVMQNPRHLVRRRGQEARLRCSPMKGHSHVYWYRQLPEEGLKFMVYLQKENIIDESGMPKERFSAEFPKEGPSILRIQQVVRGDSAAYFCASSPTWDRGYEQYFGPGTRLTVT.

The genes are TRBV6-5 and TRBJ2-7, with D perhaps TRBD1 (6 bases). This CDR3 comprises 15 residues. Germline V gives CDR1 MNHEY, CDR2 SVGAGI. V shed 6 bases and J shed 1 base, with 16 bases lying between them. CDR3: CASSQQGTGSYEQYF. The CDR3 DNA reads TGTGCCAGCAGCCAACAGGGTACAGGTTCCTACGAGCAGTACTTC.

The chain has TRBV28 and TRBJ1-5; D is ambiguous. Germline CDR1 reads MDHEN; CDR2 reads SYDVKM. The CDR3 is 13 residues long. Trimming removed 7 bases at V and 3 bases at J, with 10 bases between. The CDR3 sequence: CASIPGFNQPQHF. DNA of the CDR3: TGTGCCAGCATCCCGGGTTTCAATCAGCCCCAGCATTTT.

This chain joins TRBV24-1 and TRBJ1-2; D remains ambiguous. The CDR3 is made up of 15 amino acids. Trimming left V 2 bases short and J 4 bases short, with 13 bases between. In germline, CDR1 is KGHDR, CDR2 SFDVKD. The CDR3 is CATSDSKEAAYGYTF. The CDR3, as DNA: TGTGCCACCAGTGATTCCAAGGAGGCAGCCTATGGCTACACCTTC.

The chain uses TRBV6-5 and TRBJ1-2; no reliable D call. Germline lookup yields CDR1 MNHEY and CDR2 SVGAGI. The CDR3 spans 13 residues. With 6 bases removed from V and 8 bases from J, the gap between germline ends came to 16 bases. The CDR3 region is CASSPPVGGGYTF. CDR3 sequence (DNA): TGTGCCAGCAGCCCCCCTGTGGGAGGCGGCTACACCTTC.

This chain uses TRBV12-3 or TRBV12-4 with TRBJ1-2, with a possible D match to TRBD1 (6 bases). This CDR3 is 12 amino acids long. The V end lost 5 bases, the J end lost 7 bases, and 11 bases lay between the germline ends. The DNA for the CDR3 is TGTGCCAGCAGTACCAGACAGGCTGGCTACACCTTC. It translates to CASSTRQAGYTF.

This clone came up once. This chain uses TRBV27 with TRBJ2-5; 13 bases are a match to TRBD2. The ends lost 5 bases at V and 8 bases at J; junction bases unmatched: 2. CDR1 MNHEY and CDR2 SMNVEV come from the germline V gene (reference sequence). The CDR3 loop spans 13 amino acids. The CDR3 sequence is CASSPGLAGTQYF. The CDR3 DNA reads TGTGCCAGCAGTCCGGGACTAGCGGGAACCCAGTACTTC.

CDR3 protein: CASTEAGTGGSEQYF. The CDR3 DNA follows: TGTGCCAGCACTGAAGCCGGGACAGGGGGTTCCGAGCAGTACTTC. This chain uses TRBV28 with TRBJ2-7, with 11 nucleotides matching TRBD1. This CDR3 region has 15 residues. The J segment lost 6 bases and the V segment lost 7 bases, leaving 11 bases of the junction unmatched. Germline V gene sequence: CDR1 MDHEN, CDR2 SYDVKM.

The chain employs TRBV27 and TRBJ2-7; D possibly corresponds to TRBD1 (5 bases). The CDR3 is made up of 18 amino acids. Germline V CDR1 and CDR2: MNHEY, SMNVEV (reference sequence). V lost 2 bases and J 0 bases, leaving 20 bases between the germline ends. As DNA, the CDR3 is TGTGCCAGCAGTTTAAGGTCAGGGTGGCCTTTGAACTCCTACGAGCAGTACTTC. Translating gives CASSLRSGWPLNSYEQYF.

The chain has TRBV6-5 and TRBJ2-2, with TRBD1 as a possible D gene (5 bases). V gave up 0 bases and J gave up 6 bases, with 14 bases separating them. Per germline, CDR1 MNHEY and CDR2 SVGAGI. This CDR3 spans 16 amino acids. The CDR3 DNA follows: TGTGCCAGCAGTTACTCGCCTCAGGGTGGTTCCGGGGAGCTGTTTTTT. Translation gives CASSYSPQGGSGELFF.

This sequence joins TRBV11-2 and TRBJ1-2; D ambiguous. V was trimmed by 6 bases and J by 2 bases, leaving 7 bases between them. This CDR3 is 12 amino acids long. CDR1 and CDR2 from the germline V gene are SGHAT and FQNNGV. CDR3 DNA: TGTGCCAGCAGGGGCAGAAACTATGGCTACACCTTC. Amino acids: CASRGRNYGYTF. The whole variable domain, filled in from reference TRBV11-2 and TRBJ1-2, reads EAGVAQSPRYKIIEKRQSVAFWCNPISGHATLYWYQQILGQGPKLLIQFQNNGVVDDSQLPKDRFSAERLKGVDSTLKIQPAKLEDSAVYLCASRGRNYGYTFGSGTRLTVV.

The count of this clone is one. This chain connects TRBV5-4 to TRBJ1-6; TRBD1 matches at 9 bases. The germline gives CDR1 SGHNT, CDR2 YYREEE (reference sequence). The CDR3 is made up of 14 amino acids. Losses at the gene ends were 0 bases for V and 8 bases for J; bases not matched to a gene: 0. The CDR3 protein is CASSLGQGDSPLHF. CDR3 DNA sequence: TGTGCCAGCAGCTTGGGACAGGGGGATTCACCCCTCCACTTT. Combining the CDR3 with reference TRBV5-4 and TRBJ1-6 gives the whole variable domain ETGVTQSPTHLIKTRGQQVTLRCSSQSGHNTVSWYQQALGQGPQFIFQYYREEENGRGNFPPRFSGLQFPNYSSELNVNALELDDSALYLCASSLGQGDSPLHFGNGTRLTVT.

The chain uses TRBV7-9 and TRBJ2-7; 7 nucleotides agree with TRBD2. The CDR3 covers 16 residues. CDR1 is SEHNR, CDR2 FQNEAQ, per germline (reference sequence). With V trimmed by 3 bases and J by 2 bases, 10 bases remained unmatched. In DNA, the CDR3 is TGTGCCAGCAGCTTCCCCGGTCCGCGGGGGACCTACGAGCAGTACTTC. This translates into CASSFPGPRGTYEQYF.

V gene TRBV7-9 combines with J gene TRBJ1-2; 7 bases are shared with TRBD1. The length of the CDR3 is 13 residues. The V gene's germline CDR1 is SEHNR and CDR2 FQNEAQ (reference sequence). V lost 1 base to trimming and J lost 7 bases; unmatched junction nucleotides: 3. CDR3: CASSLERDSGYTF. The CDR3, as DNA: TGTGCCAGCAGCTTAGAAAGGGACAGTGGCTACACCTTC.

The chain links TRBV3-1 (or the pseudogene TRBV3-2) to TRBJ1-5; D not certain. V was cut by 1 base and J by 0 bases, with 10 bases left in between. The CDR3 extends over 16 amino acids. The germline V gene encodes CDR1 LGHDT and CDR2 YNNKEL (reference sequence). In nucleotides, the CDR3 is TGTGCCAGCAGCCAAGGCTTTGTCGGTAGCAATCAGCCCCAGCATTTT. This sequence encodes CASSQGFVGSNQPQHF.